These 12 T cell receptor beta chains share one sample of origin, sequenced in a study of early stage breast cancer tumors. Generated by immunoSEQ multiplex PCR, the TCRdb table keeps only in-frame clones and is missing some. The data show about 9,400 clones, around 70% seen once. Sequenced sample: breast tumor tissue. Receptor source: a person in their fifties with breast cancer.

The chain combines TRBV18 with TRBJ1-1; D call uncertain. Trimming pared 3 bases from V and 1 base from J, leaving 12 bases between. CDR3 size: 15 residues. Germline V gives CDR1 KGHSH, CDR2 LQKENI. The CDR3 DNA is TGTGCCAGCTCACCTACGGGGAGGACGAACACTGAAGCTTTCTTT. Translation gives CASSPTGRTNTEAFF.

This clone was observed a handful of times. This sequence joins TRBV7-9 and TRBJ1-5; the D is unclear. Germline V gene data show CDR1 as SEHNR and CDR2 as FQNEAQ (reference sequence). Trimming stripped 3 bases from V and 3 bases from J, with 15 bases between. CDR3 length equals 16 residues. The CDR3 DNA sequence: TGTGCCAGCAGCTTCTCCGGGGAAAGTATCAATCAGCCCCAGCATTTT. Protein sequence: CASSFSGESINQPQHF. Complete variable domain (other parts from reference TRBV7-9 and TRBJ1-5): DTGVSQNPRHKITKRGQNVTFRCDPISEHNRLYWYRQTLGQGPEFLTYFQNEAQLEKSRLLSDRFSAERPKGSFSTLEIQRTEQGDSAMYLCASSFSGESINQPQHFGDGTRLSIL.

J is TRBJ2-7 and V is TRBV6-1; no clear D gene. The CDR3 runs to 11 residues. Germline loops: CDR1 MNHNS, CDR2 SASEGT. Trimming took off 8 bases at V and 4 bases at J, with 9 bases between the two ends. The CDR3 region is CASDMWYEQYF. The DNA of the CDR3 is TGTGCCAGCGATATGTGGTACGAGCAGTACTTC.

The V call is TRBV5-8, the J call TRBJ2-4, with 8 bases identical to TRBD2. The CDR3 sequence is 15 residues long. In germline, CDR1 is SGHTS, CDR2 YDEGEE. V was pared by 2 bases and J by 8 bases, with 9 bases of the junction left unmatched. The DNA of the CDR3 is TGTGCCAGCAGCTTTAGCGGGAATCCCAGGGACATTCAGTACTTC. Translating it yields CASSFSGNPRDIQYF.

This chain connects TRBV7-9 to TRBJ1-4; D gene uncertain. Per germline, CDR1 SEHNR and CDR2 FQNEAQ (reference sequence). Trimming stripped 6 bases from V and 0 bases from J, with 8 bases between. The CDR3 is made up of 14 amino acids. CDR3 sequence reads: CASRSEATNEKLFF. The CDR3 DNA sequence: TGTGCCAGCAGGTCAGAAGCAACTAATGAAAAACTGTTTTTT. Using reference TRBV7-9 and TRBJ1-4 for the parts outside the CDR3, the full variable domain is DTGVSQNPRHKITKRGQNVTFRCDPISEHNRLYWYRQTLGQGPEFLTYFQNEAQLEKSRLLSDRFSAERPKGSFSTLEIQRTEQGDSAMYLCASRSEATNEKLFFGSGTQLSVL.

The V gene is TRBV20-1, the J gene TRBJ2-5; D remains unclear. V lost 6 bases to trimming and J lost 5 bases, with 10 bases between them. The CDR3 spans 11 residues. Germline CDR1 is DFQATT and CDR2 is SNEGSKA (reference sequence). This chain's CDR3 is CSAAGLETQYF. CDR3 nucleotides: TGCAGTGCCGCCGGTTTGGAGACCCAGTACTTC.

V usage is TRBV5-1 and J usage is TRBJ1-2; D may be TRBD1 (5 bases). The CDR3 sequence is 14 residues long. Trimming took 0 bases from V and 4 from J, leaving 10 bases between them. Germline V gene sequence: CDR1 SGHRS, CDR2 YFSETQ. In DNA, the CDR3 is TGCGCCAGCAGCTTGGTTGGAGGGACCTATGGCTACACCTTC. Amino acid sequence: CASSLVGGTYGYTF. Based on the CDR3 plus reference TRBV5-1 and TRBJ1-2, the full variable domain is KAGVTQTPRYLIKTRGQQVTLSCSPISGHRSVSWYQQTPGQGLQFLFEYFSETQRNKGNFPGRFSGRQFSNSRSEMNVSTLELGDSALYLCASSLVGGTYGYTFGSGTRLTVV.

J is TRBJ1-3 and V is TRBV7-6, with no clear D. Germline assignment: CDR1 SGHVS and CDR2 FNYEAQ. The CDR3 loop spans 18 amino acids. Trimming stripped 5 bases from V and 0 bases from J, with 20 bases between. The CDR3 loop reads CASSPLLEAPVSGNTIYF. The CDR3 nucleotides read TGTGCCAGCAGCCCTCTCCTCGAGGCACCTGTCTCTGGAAACACCATATATTTT.

This clone turned up a few times. V is TRBV27 and J is TRBJ2-7; D perhaps matches TRBD2 (6 bases). This CDR3 comprises 15 residues. With 5 bases removed from V and 3 bases from J, the gap between germline ends came to 17 bases. Germline V gene lookup returns CDR1 MNHEY and CDR2 SMNVEV (reference sequence). CDR3 DNA sequence: TGTGCCAGCAGTGCGCCTGTGGGGGGACTCTACGAGCAGTACTTC. Translating it yields CASSAPVGGLYEQYF.

V is TRBV7-9 and J is TRBJ1-2; 8 nucleotides agree with TRBD1. After removal of 2 bases from V and 7 bases from J, the junction contained 6 bases not matched to a gene. CDR1 is SEHNR and CDR2 is FQNEAQ in the germline V gene (reference sequence). The CDR3 extends over 14 amino acids. The CDR3 loop is CASSLQGARGGYTF. The DNA of the CDR3 is TGTGCCAGCAGCTTACAGGGGGCAAGAGGTGGCTACACCTTC. Supplemented by reference TRBV7-9 and TRBJ1-2, the full variable domain reads DTGVSQNPRHKITKRGQNVTFRCDPISEHNRLYWYRQTLGQGPEFLTYFQNEAQLEKSRLLSDRFSAERPKGSFSTLEIQRTEQGDSAMYLCASSLQGARGGYTFGSGTRLTVV.

This clone was seen just once. The rearrangement joins TRBV29-1 to TRBJ2-4; 12 bases are shared with TRBD1. The V gene's germline CDR1 is SQVTM and CDR2 ANQGSEA. V shed 3 bases, J shed 1 base, and the junction held 10 bases outside the gene matches. This CDR3 has 18 amino acids. CDR3 sequence reads: CSVDGGTGGAGAKNIQYF. The CDR3 DNA sequence: TGCAGCGTTGATGGCGGGACAGGGGGCGCCGGGGCCAAAAACATTCAGTACTTC.

This chain joins TRBV19 and TRBJ2-2; 8 bases match TRBD1. Germline CDR1 and CDR2: LNHDA and SQIVND (reference sequence). Unmatched junction bases numbered 11, after V lost 3 bases and J lost 5 bases. There are 17 residues in the CDR3. The CDR3 DNA sequence: TGTGCCAGTAGTATGAAGGGCGGACAGGGTGAAACCGGGGAGCTGTTTTTT. Its protein is CASSMKGGQGETGELFF.